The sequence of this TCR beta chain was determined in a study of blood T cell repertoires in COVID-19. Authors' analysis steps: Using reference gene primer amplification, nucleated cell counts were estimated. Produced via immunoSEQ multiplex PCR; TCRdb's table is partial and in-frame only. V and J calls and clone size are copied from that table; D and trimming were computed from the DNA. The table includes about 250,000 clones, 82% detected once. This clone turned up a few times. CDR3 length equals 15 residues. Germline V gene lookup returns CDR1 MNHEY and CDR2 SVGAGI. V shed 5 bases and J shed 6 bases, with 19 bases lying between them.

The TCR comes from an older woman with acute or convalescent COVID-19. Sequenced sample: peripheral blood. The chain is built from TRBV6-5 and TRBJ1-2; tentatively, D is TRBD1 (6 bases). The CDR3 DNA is TGTGCCAGCAGTCTGAGGGGGTGGTATGGTGATGGCTACACCTTC. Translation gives CASSLRGWYGDGYTF.